The 10 T cell receptor beta chains below were found in one sample sequenced in a study of response to subunit inactivated influenza vaccine. MiXCR, run by TCRdb on the RT-PCR reads, gives a single entry per CDR3 protein. The sample has roughly 500,000 distinct CDR3 sequences; more than 15% are singletons. The specimen was CD4+ T cells sorted from PBMCs, collected around 25 months after vaccination. The receptors were gathered from a man aged 45 to 75 who received an inactivated influenza vaccine.

The chain carries TRBV28 and TRBJ2-6; D possibly corresponds to TRBD1 (6 bases). V was trimmed by 5 bases and J by 19 bases, leaving 24 bases between them. The CDR3 runs 14 residues. The germline gives CDR1 MDHEN, CDR2 SYDVKM. The CDR3 nucleotides read TGTGCCAGCAGTACGGGACACAGGGTCCCCCACCATACTTTC. Protein: CASSTGHRVPHHTF.

This clonotype was recorded at least ten times. The chain couples TRBV10-3 to TRBJ2-2; tentatively, D is TRBD2 (5 bases). Trimming took 10 bases from V and 4 from J, leaving 16 bases between them. The germline V gene encodes CDR1 ENHRY and CDR2 SYGVKD. The CDR3 consists of 14 residues. CDR3 in amino acids: CATLGLFGTGELFF. In DNA form, the CDR3 reads TGTGCCACCCTAGGACTTTTTGGCACCGGGGAGCTGTTTTTT.

There are a few counts of this clonotype. The V call is TRBV11-2, the J call TRBJ2-1; D possibly corresponds to TRBD1 (6 bases). Germline V gene lookup returns CDR1 SGHAT and CDR2 FQNNGV. Between the trimmed V and J ends, which lost 7 bases and 5 bases, there was a span of 9 bases. This CDR3 spans 12 amino acids. The CDR3, as DNA: TGTGCCAGCATTGGACAGAACAATGAGCAGTTCTTC. This encodes CASIGQNNEQFF. Looking up the rest from reference TRBV11-2 and TRBJ2-1 gives the full variable domain: EAGVAQSPRYKIIEKRQSVAFWCNPISGHATLYWYQQILGQGPKLLIQFQNNGVVDDSQLPKDRFSAERLKGVDSTLKIQPAKLEDSAVYLCASIGQNNEQFFGPGTRLTVL.

There are a few counts of this clonotype. The genes are TRBV5-1 and TRBJ1-4, with D possibly TRBD1 on 5 matching bases. The V end was cut by 4 bases, the J end by 3 bases, with 13 bases between. This CDR3 has 15 amino acids. CDR1 is SGHRS, CDR2 YFSETQ, per germline. CDR3 DNA sequence: TGCGCCAGCAGCGACCTTTCAGGGTCTAATGAAAAACTGTTTTTT. Encoded protein: CASSDLSGSNEKLFF. The full variable domain, rest sourced from reference TRBV5-1 and TRBJ1-4, is KAGVTQTPRYLIKTRGQQVTLSCSPISGHRSVSWYQQTPGQGLQFLFEYFSETQRNKGNFPGRFSGRQFSNSRSEMNVSTLELGDSALYLCASSDLSGSNEKLFFGSGTQLSVL.

This clonotype was seen a few times. The rearrangement uses TRBV6-2 or TRBV6-3 and TRBJ1-1; 7 nucleotides align to TRBD1. Germline V CDR1 and CDR2: MNHEY, SVGEGT. This CDR3 is 16 amino acids long. V lost 2 bases, J lost 1 base, and 7 bases stayed unmatched. The CDR3 sequence: CASSYPSGGTNTEAFF. The CDR3 bases are TGTGCCAGCAGTTACCCCTCAGGGGGGACGAACACTGAAGCTTTCTTT.

The rearrangement links TRBV19 to TRBJ1-2, with 11 nucleotides matching TRBD1. V lost 7 bases to trimming and J lost 4 bases; unmatched junction nucleotides: 14. Germline V gives CDR1 LNHDA, CDR2 SQIVND (reference sequence). The CDR3 is 17 amino acids. The CDR3 bases are TGTGCCAGTACCCCTACCGGGACAGGGGGTATCAGCTATGGCTACACCTTC. Translated: CASTPTGTGGISYGYTF.

A few counts support this clonotype. This sequence joins TRBV12-3 or TRBV12-4 and TRBJ2-5, with TRBD2 identical over 9 bases. The CDR3 consists of 16 residues. With 5 bases clipped from V and 4 bases from J, the junction kept 11 bases outside the gene matches. CDR3 coding DNA: TGTGCCAGCAGTCCCACCGGGACTAGCCGGAGAGAGACCCAGTACTTC. Translation: CASSPTGTSRRETQYF.

The chain combines TRBV11-2 with TRBJ1-4, with 9 bases aligning to TRBD1. V lost 5 bases and J lost 1; bases outside the gene matches: 11. The CDR3 runs 18 residues. Germline CDR1 and CDR2: SGHAT and FQNNGV. The CDR3 nucleotides are TGTGCCAGCAGCACCCTTAGGACAGGGGTCGGAACTAATGAAAAACTGTTTTTT. It yields the protein CASSTLRTGVGTNEKLFF.

There are many counts of this clonotype. The V gene is TRBV19, the J gene TRBJ1-6, with D perhaps matching TRBD1 (5 bases). The CDR3 has 14 residues. Between the trimmed V and J ends, which lost 9 bases and 7 bases, there was a span of 16 bases. Germline lookup yields CDR1 LNHDA and CDR2 SQIVND (reference sequence). The CDR3 sequence: CASARDRQNSPLHF. In DNA, the CDR3 is TGTGCCAGCGCCCGGGACCGGCAGAATTCACCCCTCCACTTT. The whole variable domain, remainder taken from reference TRBV19 and TRBJ1-6, is DGGITQSPKYLFRKEGQNVTLSCEQNLNHDAMYWYRQDPGQGLRLIYYSQIVNDFQKGDIAEGYSVSREKKESFPLTVTSAQKNPTAFYLCASARDRQNSPLHFGNGTRLTVT.

In this sample, this clonotype turned up a few times. The gene calls are TRBV27 and TRBJ2-2; TRBD2 matches at 8 bases. Trimming at V came to 6 bases and at J to 4 bases, leaving 4 bases not matched to a gene. CDR1 MNHEY and CDR2 SMNVEV come from the germline V gene (reference sequence). The CDR3 has 14 amino acids. The CDR3 DNA sequence: TGTGCCAGCAGCCGGACTAGCTTCACCGGGGAGCTGTTTTTT. This gives the protein CASSRTSFTGELFF.